The source of this T cell receptor (beta chain) is a study of blood T cell repertoires in COVID-19. Across the whole study: The United States, Italy and Spain were the sources of the acute and convalescent COVID-19 samples. Nucleic acid was either cDNA or gDNA, and it came from T cells, B-cell-depleted T cells, or PBMCs.

As processed by the authors: Reference gene primers were amplified, and this amplification served to estimate nucleated cell counts. Method: immunoSEQ multiplex PCR; TCRdb's copy keeps in-frame clones and lacks some. V, J and clone size are taken as reported in that table, and D and trimming were inferred from the DNA itself. The repertoire holds some 41,000 clones, with 80% to 90% as singletons. J was trimmed by 0 bases and V by 11 bases; bases with no gene match: 10. The CDR3 is 15 residues long. Per germline, CDR1 MDHEN and CDR2 SYDVKM. The chain uses TRBV28 and TRBJ1-3; 7 bases are a match to TRBD1. Sequencing was performed on peripheral blood. The TCR comes from a man aged 35 to 55 with active COVID-19. DNA of the CDR3: TGTGCCTGCTATACAGGGGTAGGCTCTGGAAACACCATATATTTT. Protein sequence: CACYTGVGSGNTIYF.